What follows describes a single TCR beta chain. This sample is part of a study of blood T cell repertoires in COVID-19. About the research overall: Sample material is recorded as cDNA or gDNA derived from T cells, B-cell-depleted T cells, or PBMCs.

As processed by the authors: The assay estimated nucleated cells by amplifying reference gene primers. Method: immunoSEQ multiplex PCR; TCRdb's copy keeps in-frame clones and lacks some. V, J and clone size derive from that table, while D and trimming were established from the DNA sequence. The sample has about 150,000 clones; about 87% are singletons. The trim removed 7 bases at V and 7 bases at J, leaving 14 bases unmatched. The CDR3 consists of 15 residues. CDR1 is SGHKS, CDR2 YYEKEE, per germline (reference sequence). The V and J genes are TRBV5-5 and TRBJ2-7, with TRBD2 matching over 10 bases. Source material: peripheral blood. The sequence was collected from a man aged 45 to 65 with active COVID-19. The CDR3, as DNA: TGTGCCAGCGGCCTTACCCGGGGACTAGCGTGGGAGCAGTACTTC. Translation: CASGLTRGLAWEQYF.